This TCR beta chain was captured in a study of molecular identifiers for immune sequencing clone quantification. Whole-study results and caveats: In a background of 950,000 to 1,000,000 naive cells, spiked Jurkat TCR RNA from one cell was reportedly detectable.

In regard to this clonotype: The antigen remains undetermined.

TCRdb passed the PCR reads through MiXCR, listing each CDR3 protein once. The sample shows approximately 550,000 distinct CDR3 sequences, 25% of them seen only once. Trimming shortened V by 8 bases and J by 5 bases, and 3 bases separated the two germline ends. CDR1 and CDR2 from the germline V gene are KGHDR and SFDVKD. The CDR3 runs to 9 residues. The source of this sequence is a human donor in good health. Some libraries in this study had Jurkat cell RNA spiked in. Material for sequencing was naive CD8+ T cells from blood, with Jurkat cell RNA spiked in. The sample's subset: FACS-sorted CD8+CD4-CCR7+CD45RA+ naive T cells. The chain carries TRBV24-1 and TRBJ2-7; the D is unclear. The DNA for the CDR3 is TGTGCCACCATCCACGAGCAGTACTTC. Amino acids: CATIHEQYF.